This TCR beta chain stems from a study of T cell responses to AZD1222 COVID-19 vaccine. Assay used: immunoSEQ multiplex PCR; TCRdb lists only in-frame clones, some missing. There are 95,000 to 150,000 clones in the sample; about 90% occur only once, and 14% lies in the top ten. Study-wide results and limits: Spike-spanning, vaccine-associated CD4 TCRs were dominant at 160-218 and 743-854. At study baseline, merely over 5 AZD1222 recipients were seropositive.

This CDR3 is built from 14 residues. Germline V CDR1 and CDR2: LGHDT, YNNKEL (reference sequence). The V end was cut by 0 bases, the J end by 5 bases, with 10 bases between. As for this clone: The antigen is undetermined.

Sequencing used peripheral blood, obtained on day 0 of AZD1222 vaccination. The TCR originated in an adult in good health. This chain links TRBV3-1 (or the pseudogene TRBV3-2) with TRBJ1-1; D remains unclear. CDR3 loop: CASSQEEARTEAFF. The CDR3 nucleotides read TGTGCCAGCAGCCAAGAGGAAGCCAGGACTGAAGCTTTCTTT.